The clone carrying this T cell receptor (beta chain) was picked up a small number of times. The CDR3 extends over 17 amino acids. Trimming took off 8 bases at V and 0 bases at J, with 19 bases between the two ends. From germline, CDR1 is SGHTA and CDR2 FQGNSA. This specimen comes from a study of human T cells and chemical hapten exposure. Documented time point: patch test 1, 2 weeks after DPC sensitization. Specified treatment: therapeutic diphenylcyclopropenone sensitization with weekly scalp DPC. TCRdb reprocessed the RACE reads via MiXCR and lists one record per CDR3 protein. The table has around 150,000 distinct CDR3 sequences, approximately 15% seen once.

Specimen: whole blood, collected in connection with sensitization to the hapten diphenylcyclopropenone (DPC). The genes are TRBV7-2 and TRBJ2-2; a weak D match, TRBD2 (7 bases). The TCR sequence derives from a woman aged 30 to 39 with alopecia areata. Some clones in this sample may be carry-over from other donors' samples. This CDR3 is CASGKRGGGSNTGELFF. Here the CDR3 DNA reads TGTGCCAGCGGAAAGCGGGGCGGGGGCTCGAACACCGGGGAGCTGTTTTTT.